Shown below are 13 T cell receptor beta chains from a single sample sequenced in a study of cytomegalovirus exposure and HLA in healthy donors. 60 Vbeta and 13 Jbeta primers were used in PCR. Repertoires were generated with immunoSEQ multiplex PCR, while TCRdb's copy carries only in-frame clones and drops some. This sample has tens of thousands of clones, with about 70% found just once. Specimen: PBMCs. These receptor sequences come from a woman in her 50s in good health and CMV-seropositive.

This clone came up a few times. The chain joins TRBV5-1 to TRBJ1-1, with D possibly TRBD1 on 6 matching bases. Per germline, CDR1 SGHRS and CDR2 YFSETQ. Trimming shortened V by 4 bases and J by 1 base, and 11 bases separated the two germline ends. This CDR3 has 14 residues. This chain's CDR3 is CASSPDSTNTEAFF. DNA of the CDR3: TGCGCCAGCAGCCCGGACAGCACGAACACTGAAGCTTTCTTT. Drawing the rest from reference TRBV5-1 and TRBJ1-1, the complete variable domain is KAGVTQTPRYLIKTRGQQVTLSCSPISGHRSVSWYQQTPGQGLQFLFEYFSETQRNKGNFPGRFSGRQFSNSRSEMNVSTLELGDSALYLCASSPDSTNTEAFFGQGTRLTVV.

V usage is TRBV7-6 and J usage is TRBJ2-2, with 8 bases matching TRBD1. V lost 4 bases and J lost 1; bases outside the gene matches: 2. Germline V lookup: CDR1 SGHVS, CDR2 FNYEAQ. The CDR3 spans 15 residues. This CDR3 reads CASSSGTGNTGELFF. The CDR3 DNA is TGTGCCAGCAGCTCCGGGACAGGGAACACCGGGGAGCTGTTTTTT.

V is TRBV27 and J is TRBJ2-5; the match to TRBD2 covers 8 bases. This CDR3 is built from 15 residues. The germline CDR1 and CDR2 sequences are MNHEY and SMNVEV (reference sequence). V lost 6 bases, J lost 2 bases, and 8 bases stayed unmatched. In DNA form, the CDR3 reads TGTGCCAGCAGCTCACTAGCGGCTACACAAGAGACCCAGTACTTC. Translation: CASSSLAATQETQYF.

The CDR3 spells CASSQDGDNKNQPQHF. DNA of the CDR3: TGTGCCAGCAGCCAAGATGGGGACAATAAAAATCAGCCCCAGCATTTT. The V call is TRBV4-2, the J call TRBJ1-5; TRBD1 might be the D (6 bases). The CDR3 has 16 residues. Looked up from germline, CDR1 is LGHNA and CDR2 is YNFKEQ. V was shortened by 0 bases and J by 4 bases, with 13 bases between the two germline ends.

Notes on this clone: Other DNA sequences in this specimen translate into the identical CDR3. The chain carries TRBV30 and TRBJ1-5, with D uncertain. CDR1 and CDR2 (germline): GTSNPN, SVGIG (reference sequence). The V gene lost 0 bases and the J gene lost 0 bases, with 15 bases spanning the gap. This CDR3 is built from 17 residues. CDR3 protein: CAWSVMFEGLSNQPQHF. The CDR3 DNA is TGTGCCTGGAGTGTAATGTTCGAGGGTCTTAGCAATCAGCCCCAGCATTTT.

This clone was detected a few times. The CDR3 is CSAYQATEQFF. In DNA form, the CDR3 reads TGCAGTGCTTATCAGGCCACTGAGCAGTTCTTC. This chain links TRBV20-1 with TRBJ2-1; no definite D call. V was trimmed by 5 bases and J by 9 bases, leaving 11 bases between them. This CDR3 spans 11 amino acids. Germline V gene sequence: CDR1 DFQATT, CDR2 SNEGSKA (reference sequence).

The V and J genes are TRBV6-6 and TRBJ2-5; 9 nucleotides match TRBD2. J lost 5 bases, V lost 4 bases, and 11 bases had no gene match. Germline assignment: CDR1 MNHNY and CDR2 SVGAGI (reference sequence). This CDR3 contains 16 residues. CDR3 residues: CASSSWISGRGETQYF. The CDR3 DNA reads as TGTGCCAGCAGTTCATGGATTAGCGGGAGAGGGGAGACCCAGTACTTC.

The rearrangement joins TRBV19 to TRBJ2-7; 8 nucleotides line up with TRBD2. With 3 bases clipped from V and 2 bases from J, the junction kept 3 bases outside the gene matches. Germline V CDR1 and CDR2: LNHDA, SQIVND (reference sequence). This CDR3 is built from 14 residues. The CDR3 sequence: CASSIGGLAYEQYF. The CDR3 bases are TGTGCCAGTAGTATTGGGGGACTAGCCTACGAGCAGTACTTC.

The chain couples TRBV13 to TRBJ2-3; D is possibly TRBD2 (6 bases). In germline, CDR1 is PRHDT, CDR2 FYEKMQ (reference sequence). V was pared by 4 bases and J by 10 bases, with 15 bases between. The CDR3 runs 13 residues. Here the CDR3 reads CASSSPTSSAQYF. Here the CDR3 DNA reads TGTGCCAGCAGCTCGCCGACTAGTTCGGCGCAGTATTTT.

V usage is TRBV5-1 and J usage is TRBJ2-3, with 11 bases fitting TRBD1. This CDR3 is 17 amino acids long. With V trimmed by 4 bases and J by 1 base, 8 bases remained unmatched. CDR1 and CDR2 (germline): SGHRS, YFSETQ. The CDR3 sequence is CASSTASGQGGTDTQYF. The CDR3, as DNA: TGCGCCAGCAGCACCGCTTCGGGACAGGGGGGCACAGATACGCAGTATTTT.

Only one count was recorded for this clone. In DNA form, the CDR3 reads TGTGCCAGCAACATACGGCAGGGGTCCGTCGCTGAAGCTTTCTTT. Its translation is CASNIRQGSVAEAFF. The chain combines TRBV11-2 with TRBJ1-1; maybe TRBD1 (6 bases). Trimming cost V 7 bases and J 6 bases, with 21 bases left between them. The germline V gene encodes CDR1 SGHAT and CDR2 FQNNGV. The CDR3 covers 15 residues.

The rearrangement joins TRBV6-1 to TRBJ2-7; 7 bases agree with TRBD1. The CDR3 extends over 13 amino acids. The V segment lost 3 bases and the J segment 2 bases; nucleotides outside the gene matches: 1. Germline CDR1 MNHNS, CDR2 SASEGT. The CDR3, as DNA: TGTGCCAGCAGTGAGGGACAGCCCTACGAGCAGTACTTC. Protein product: CASSEGQPYEQYF.

V is TRBV6-5 and J is TRBJ2-1; 11 positions match TRBD2. Germline V gives CDR1 MNHEY, CDR2 SVGAGI. J lost 8 bases, V lost 6 bases, and 9 bases had no gene match. The CDR3 runs 15 residues. DNA for the CDR3: TGTGCCAGCAGAACCGACACTAGCGGGGGCCATGAGCAGTTCTTC. It is translated as CASRTDTSGGHEQFF.